The TCR beta chain described here comes from a study of shared clonotypes between healthy human individuals. Deep-level settings were used for running the assay. The authors distributed each subset's genomic DNA evenly over several immunoSEQ plates. Profiling relied on immunoSEQ multiplex PCR, and the TCRdb table lists in-frame clones only, not all of them. The sample yields roughly 500,000 clones, roughly 80% seen once. The source of this sequence is a woman aged 40-49 years in good health. Some clones in this sample may be carry-over from other donors' samples. The sequencing sample was made of PBMCs.

CDR3 loop: CASSLTSGSTTHTGELFF. CDR3 DNA: TGTGCCAGCAGCTTGACTAGCGGGAGCACGACTCACACCGGGGAGCTGTTTTTT. This rearrangement joins TRBV7-2 to TRBJ2-2; 12 bases map to TRBD2. CDR3 size: 18 residues. V lost 3 bases, J lost 3 bases, and 8 bases stayed unmatched. From germline, CDR1 is SGHTA and CDR2 FQGNSA.